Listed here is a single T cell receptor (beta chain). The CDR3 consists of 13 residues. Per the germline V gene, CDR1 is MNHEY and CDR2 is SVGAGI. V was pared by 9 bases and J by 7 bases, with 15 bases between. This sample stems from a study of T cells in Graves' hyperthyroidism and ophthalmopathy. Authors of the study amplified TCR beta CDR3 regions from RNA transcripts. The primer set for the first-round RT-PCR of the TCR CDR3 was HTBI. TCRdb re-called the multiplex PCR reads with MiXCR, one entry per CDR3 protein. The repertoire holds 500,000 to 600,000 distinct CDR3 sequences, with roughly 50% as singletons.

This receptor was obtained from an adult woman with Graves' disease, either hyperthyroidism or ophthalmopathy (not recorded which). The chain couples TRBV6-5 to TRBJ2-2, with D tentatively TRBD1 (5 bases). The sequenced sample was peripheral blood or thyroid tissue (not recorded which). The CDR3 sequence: CASSPGWGGELFF. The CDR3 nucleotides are TGTGCCAGTAGTCCAGGGTGGGGCGGGGAGCTGTTTTTT.